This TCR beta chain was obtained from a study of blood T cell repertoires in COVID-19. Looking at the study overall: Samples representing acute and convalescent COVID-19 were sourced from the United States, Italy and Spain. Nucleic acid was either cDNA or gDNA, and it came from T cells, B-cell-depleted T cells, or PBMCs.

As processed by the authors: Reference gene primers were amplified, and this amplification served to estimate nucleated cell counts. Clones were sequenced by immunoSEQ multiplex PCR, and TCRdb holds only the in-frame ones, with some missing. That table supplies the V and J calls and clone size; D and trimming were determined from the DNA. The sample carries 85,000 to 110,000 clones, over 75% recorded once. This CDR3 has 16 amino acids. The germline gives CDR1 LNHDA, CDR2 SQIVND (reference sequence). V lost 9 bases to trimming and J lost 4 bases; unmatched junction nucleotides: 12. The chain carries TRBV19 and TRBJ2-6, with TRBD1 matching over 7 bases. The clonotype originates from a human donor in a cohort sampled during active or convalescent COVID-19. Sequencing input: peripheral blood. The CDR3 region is CASGQAAQAGANVLTF. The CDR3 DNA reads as TGTGCCAGCGGACAGGCCGCGCAGGCGGGGGCCAACGTCCTGACTTTC.